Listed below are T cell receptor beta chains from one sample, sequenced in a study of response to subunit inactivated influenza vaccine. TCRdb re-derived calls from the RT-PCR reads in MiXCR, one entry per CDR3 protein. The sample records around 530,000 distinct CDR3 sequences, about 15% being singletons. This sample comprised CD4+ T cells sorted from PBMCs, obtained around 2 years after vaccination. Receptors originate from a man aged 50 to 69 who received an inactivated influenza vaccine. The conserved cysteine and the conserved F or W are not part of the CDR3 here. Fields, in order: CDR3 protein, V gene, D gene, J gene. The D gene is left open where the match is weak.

CDR3: ASSEPGLASNEQF
V: TRBV25-1
D: TRBD2
J: TRBJ2-1

CDR3: ASSRAPAGKEKLF
V: TRBV6-1
D: -
J: TRBJ1-4

CDR3: ASREQNRDGYT
V: TRBV5-5
D: -
J: TRBJ1-2

CDR3: ASNSDRDTEAF
V: TRBV5-1
D: TRBD1
J: TRBJ1-1

CDR3: SVVPPAGRETQY
V: TRBV29-1
D: -
J: TRBJ2-5

CDR3: ASSPDRTIAKNIQY
V: TRBV18
D: -
J: TRBJ2-4

CDR3: ASRLRVNTEAF
V: TRBV6-1
D: -
J: TRBJ1-1

CDR3: SAKREVSSYEQY
V: TRBV20-1
D: TRBD2
J: TRBJ2-7

CDR3: ASSLAGVAGVYEQF
V: TRBV5-1
D: TRBD2
J: TRBJ2-1

CDR3: ASSFTGTATGELF
V: TRBV11-2
D: -
J: TRBJ2-2

CDR3: SVSAGSGKETQY
V: TRBV29-1
D: -
J: TRBJ2-5

CDR3: ASSPGGLETQY
V: TRBV7-2
D: -
J: TRBJ2-5

CDR3: SADRVGTEAF
V: TRBV20-1
D: TRBD1
J: TRBJ1-1

CDR3: ASGEDRFTDTQY
V: TRBV7-8
D: -
J: TRBJ2-3

CDR3: ASRSGGAVTGELF
V: TRBV12-3/TRBV12-4
D: TRBD2
J: TRBJ2-2

CDR3: ASSRVAGADTQY
V: TRBV28
D: TRBD2
J: TRBJ2-3

CDR3: ATSRERLDTDTQY
V: TRBV15
D: -
J: TRBJ2-3

CDR3: ASSFGLQETQY
V: TRBV5-4
D: -
J: TRBJ2-5